This T cell receptor (beta chain) was identified during a study of response to subunit inactivated influenza vaccine. Overall study findings and caveats: The authors suggested that few new T cells are recruited per seasonal influenza vaccination.

MiXCR was run by TCRdb on the RT-PCR reads, yielding one entry per CDR3 protein. This sample yields hundreds of thousands of distinct CDR3 sequences, of which 7.6% are seen a single time; under 15% belongs to the top ten. Germline CDR1 reads SGHTA; CDR2 reads FQGNSA. The germline V and J ends were trimmed by 5 bases and 5 bases, with 15 bases remaining between them. The CDR3 sequence is 14 residues long. Notes on this clonotype: Its antigen is not known.

The sample was PBMCs from blood, taken around 2 years after vaccination. The receptor's source is a man between 50 and 69 years old who received an inactivated influenza vaccine. The J gene is TRBJ2-5, the V gene TRBV7-2, with D maybe TRBD1 (5 bases). DNA for the CDR3: TGTGCCAGCAGCGTGGGATGGGGCCTTGAGACCCAGTACTTC. Its protein is CASSVGWGLETQYF. Filled out from reference TRBV7-2 and TRBJ2-5, the complete variable domain reads GAGVSQSPSNKVTEKGKDVELRCDPISGHTALYWYRQSLGQGLEFLIYFQGNSAPDKSGLPSDRFSAERTGGSVSTLTIQRTQQEDSAVYLCASSVGWGLETQYFGPGTRLLVL.